The subject of this entry is one TCR beta chain. Its antigen remains unidentified. The data were obtained in a study of vaccination and CD4 T cells after COVID-19. The sample's treatment: roughly 11-day PBMC culture with coronavirus spike peptide pools or control peptides (ViraFEST assay). The Oncomine TCR Beta short-read assay was applied to DNA of cultured CD4+ T cells. TCRdb processed the PCR reads anew with MiXCR; each CDR3 protein has one entry. The sample yields over 15,000 distinct CDR3 sequences, roughly 30% seen once. V lost 0 bases to trimming and J lost 4 bases, with 10 bases between them. Germline V lookup: CDR1 SGHRS, CDR2 YFSETQ. This CDR3 region has 14 residues.

This chain uses TRBV5-1 with TRBJ1-2, with no clear D. The sequenced sample consisted of cultured CD4+ T cells from blood. The sequence derives from a human donor with COVID-19. The CDR3 protein is CASSLERAIYGYTF. In nucleotides, the CDR3 is TGCGCCAGCAGCTTGGAACGGGCCATCTATGGCTACACCTTC.